A single T cell receptor beta chain is shown here with its context. The target antigen is unknown. The entry originates in a study of monozygotic twins with inflammatory bowel disease. Regarding the study as a whole: A reduction in TCRbeta diversity (inverse Simpson) was seen in IBD patients relative to healthy co-twins. IBD patients share fewer clonotypes with other people than healthy twins do, especially with disease activity.

Researchers isolated total RNA from whole blood without sorting T cells. The CDR3 has 15 residues. Germline lookup yields CDR1 SGHTA and CDR2 FQGNSA. Template switching incorporated UMIs with a 6-nucleotide sample barcode. TCRdb reprocessed the 5' RACE reads and reports one entry per CDR3 protein, with no DNA. The table lists more than 85,000 distinct CDR3 sequences. Sample: blood. The chain uses TRBV7-2 and TRBJ2-1; without DNA, the TCRdb call of TRBD2 cannot be checked. The TCR sequence derives from a human donor with ulcerative colitis or Crohn's disease, or a healthy co-twin of an affected twin (not recorded which). The CDR3 protein is CASSLAGLASNEQFF.